The rows below give T cell receptor beta chains drawn from one sample of a study of spatial heterogeneity in lung cancer. One entry per CDR3 protein, called by TCRdb with MiXCR from the 5' RACE reads. The data hold over 35,000 distinct CDR3 sequences, with over 9.5% observed a single time. The specimen was PBMCs, collected at follow-up. These TCRs come from a female donor with early-stage non-small cell lung cancer. The CDR3 runs from the conserved cysteine through the conserved F or W. The D gene is left open where the match is weak. Clone size is stated in some rows and not others, as once, few, many or a class when expanded.

abundance	v_gene	j_gene	d_gene	CDR3aa	CDR3nt
few	TRBV28	TRBJ2-7	.	CASSPVQPYEQYF	TGTGCCAGCAGCCCGGTACAGCCCTACGAGCAGTACTTC
.	TRBV19	TRBJ1-2	.	CASSIIRAGLLSNYGYTF	TGTGCCAGTAGTATTATTCGGGCAGGCCTATTATCCAACTATGGCTACACCTTC
few	TRBV11-2	TRBJ1-6	TRBD1	CASSDWTGAYNSPLHF	TGTGCCAGCAGCGACTGGACAGGGGCCTATAATTCACCCCTCCACTTT
many	TRBV10-3	TRBJ2-7	TRBD1	CAISEVGTGQDVNF	TGTGCCATCAGTGAGGTCGGGACAGGGCAAGATGTAAACTTC
many	TRBV7-9	TRBJ1-1	TRBD1	CASSLGDRGHTNTEAFF	TGTGCCAGCAGCTTAGGCGACAGGGGGCATACGAACACTGAAGCTTTCTTT
many	TRBV1	TRBJ2-1	.	CTSSHIWLAGTYNEQFF	TGCACCAGCAGCCACATCTGGCTAGCGGGAACCTACAATGAGCAGTTCTTC
many	TRBV3-1	TRBJ2-1	.	CASSPYSLTSSYNEQFF	TGTGCCAGCAGCCCGTATTCGTTAACGAGCTCCTACAATGAGCAGTTCTTC
many	TRBV5-1	TRBJ1-2	.	CASSPTGGPNYGYTF	TGCGCCAGCAGCCCCACCGGGGGCCCTAACTATGGCTACACCTTC
.	TRBV20-1	TRBJ2-5	.	CSVTSGREETQYF	TGCAGTGTTACCTCAGGTCGAGAAGAGACCCAGTACTTC
many	TRBV10-3	TRBJ1-2	TRBD1	CAIRVPGQGGDYGYTF	TGTGCCATCAGAGTCCCGGGACAGGGGGGCGATTATGGCTACACCTTC
many	TRBV4-3	TRBJ1-2	.	CASSQETQIYGGYTF	TGCGCCAGCAGCCAAGAGACCCAGATTTATGGAGGCTACACCTTC
few	TRBV5-6	TRBJ2-7	.	CASSLDPGEQYF	TGTGCCAGCAGCTTGGACCCGGGCGAGCAGTACTTC
.	TRBV20-1	TRBJ2-3	.	CSARARGALDTQYF	TGCAGTGCTAGAGCCCGCGGGGCCTTGGATACGCAGTATTTT
.	TRBV7-8	TRBJ2-7	.	CASSLAGFPYEQYF	TGTGCCAGCAGCTTAGCAGGGTTCCCCTACGAGCAGTACTTC
.	TRBV12-3/TRBV12-4	TRBJ2-1	TRBD2	CASNAERGGRYNEQFF	TGTGCCAGCAATGCCGAGCGGGGGGGTAGGTACAATGAGCAGTTCTTC
.	TRBV5-1	TRBJ1-5	.	CASSLEGHQPQHF	TGCGCCAGCAGCTTGGAGGGACATCAGCCCCAGCATTTT
few	TRBV7-9	TRBJ2-3	TRBD2	CASSFQGLTDTQYF	TGTGCCAGCAGCTTTCAGGGACTAACAGATACGCAGTATTTT
.	TRBV7-3	TRBJ1-2	TRBD1	CASSSGQWDGYTF	TGTGCCAGCAGCTCGGGACAGTGGGATGGCTACACCTTC
many	TRBV7-2	TRBJ2-7	.	CASSLAKGYEQYF	TGTGCCAGCAGCTTAGCGAAGGGGTACGAGCAGTACTTC
few	TRBV3-1	TRBJ2-7	TRBD2	CASSLGTSESYEQYF	TGTGCCAGCAGCCTCGGGACTAGCGAATCCTACGAGCAGTACTTC
.	TRBV5-1	TRBJ1-4	.	CASSLETQSEKLFF	TGCGCCAGCAGCTTGGAAACACAGAGTGAAAAACTGTTTTTT
many	TRBV20-1	TRBJ2-7	.	CSASGKQVGDEQYF	TGCAGTGCTAGCGGGAAACAGGTCGGCGACGAGCAGTACTTC
many	TRBV6-5	TRBJ2-2	TRBD2	CATRGLAGAGELFF	TGTGCCACTCGGGGACTAGCGGGGGCCGGGGAGCTGTTTTTT
few	TRBV7-9	TRBJ1-1	.	CASSFWGGRRTEAFF	TGTGCCAGCAGCTTTTGGGGGGGCCGAAGAACTGAAGCTTTCTTT
few	TRBV10-3	TRBJ2-3	.	CAIAKTTEDTDTQYF	TGTGCCATAGCAAAGACGACAGAAGACACAGATACGCAGTATTTT
few	TRBV5-6	TRBJ2-1	TRBD2	CASSGAGGVEQFF	TGTGCCAGCAGCGGGGCGGGGGGCGTTGAGCAGTTCTTC
many	TRBV2	TRBJ1-4	TRBD1	CASKVQTGEYEKLFF	TGTGCCAGCAAGGTCCAGACAGGGGAGTATGAAAAACTGTTTTTT
many	TRBV29-1	TRBJ1-1	.	CSVGAGWAMNTEAFF	TGCAGCGTTGGGGCAGGGTGGGCAATGAACACTGAAGCTTTCTTT
many	TRBV11-2	TRBJ2-1	.	CASSLQREQFF	TGTGCCAGCAGCTTGCAGCGGGAGCAGTTCTTC
few	TRBV20-1	TRBJ2-1	TRBD2	CSATRGGTKDEQFF	TGCAGTGCTACACGGGGGGGAACCAAGGATGAGCAGTTCTTC
.	TRBV4-2	TRBJ1-3	.	CASSQSTRDTIYF	TGTGCCAGCAGCCAATCTACACGGGACACCATATATTTT
many	TRBV28	TRBJ1-6	.	CASSLGTAYSPLHF	TGTGCCAGCAGTTTAGGAACAGCCTATTCACCCCTCCACTTT
.	TRBV20-1	TRBJ2-3	TRBD1	CSASSTGTGGTDTQYF	TGCAGTGCTAGTTCAACCGGGACAGGGGGTACAGATACGCAGTATTTT
.	TRBV2	TRBJ1-2	.	CVSSVGGYGYTF	TGTGTCAGCAGTGTGGGCGGCTATGGCTACACCTTC
many	TRBV20-1	TRBJ2-3	TRBD2	CSATGTSGVLDTQYF	TGCAGTGCGACAGGGACTAGCGGGGTTTTGGATACGCAGTATTTT
few	TRBV28	TRBJ2-7	TRBD2	CASRGRRPGLGTSYEQYF	TGTGCCAGCAGAGGAAGGAGGCCGGGACTAGGGACCTCCTACGAGCAGTACTTC
.	TRBV29-1	TRBJ2-2	TRBD1	CSVFQGVPNTGELFF	TGCAGCGTTTTTCAGGGGGTTCCGAACACCGGGGAGCTGTTTTTT
.	TRBV20-1	TRBJ1-5	.	CSASLQGSQTQHF	TGCAGTGCTAGTTTGCAGGGGTCACAGACCCAGCATTTT
many	TRBV20-1	TRBJ2-3	TRBD1	CSALAQQGQADTQYF	TGCAGTGCCCTGGCCCAACAGGGGCAGGCAGATACGCAGTATTTT
few	TRBV28	TRBJ2-2	.	CGHGRARRGELFF	TGTGGCCACGGGCGGGCCAGAAGAGGGGAGCTGTTTTTT
.	TRBV27	TRBJ1-1	.	CASSFLVGSEAFF	TGTGCCAGCAGTTTTTTAGTAGGGTCTGAAGCTTTCTTT
few	TRBV28	TRBJ1-6	.	CATKGDIGYNSPLHF	TGTGCCACTAAAGGAGACATCGGATATAATTCACCCCTCCACTTT
many	TRBV19	TRBJ2-3	.	CASSTGKNTQYF	TGTGCCAGTAGTACGGGGAAGAATACGCAGTATTTT
many	TRBV5-4	TRBJ2-2	.	CASSSFPGELFF	TGTGCCAGCAGCTCCTTCCCCGGGGAGCTGTTTTTT
.	TRBV5-1	TRBJ2-7	TRBD2	CASSSGGHEQYF	TGCGCCAGCAGCTCGGGGGGGCACGAGCAGTACTTC
many	TRBV4-3	TRBJ2-3	.	CASSQDFPRTGDTQYF	TGCGCCAGCAGCCAAGATTTCCCCCGGACTGGAGATACGCAGTATTTT
few	TRBV29-1	TRBJ1-1	TRBD1	CSVEVQGAHNFF	TGCAGCGTTGAAGTCCAGGGGGCCCATAATTTCTTT
.	TRBV7-3	TRBJ2-3	TRBD2	CASSPSPGLSTDTQYF	TGTGCCAGCAGCCCCTCACCGGGACTAAGCACAGATACGCAGTATTTT